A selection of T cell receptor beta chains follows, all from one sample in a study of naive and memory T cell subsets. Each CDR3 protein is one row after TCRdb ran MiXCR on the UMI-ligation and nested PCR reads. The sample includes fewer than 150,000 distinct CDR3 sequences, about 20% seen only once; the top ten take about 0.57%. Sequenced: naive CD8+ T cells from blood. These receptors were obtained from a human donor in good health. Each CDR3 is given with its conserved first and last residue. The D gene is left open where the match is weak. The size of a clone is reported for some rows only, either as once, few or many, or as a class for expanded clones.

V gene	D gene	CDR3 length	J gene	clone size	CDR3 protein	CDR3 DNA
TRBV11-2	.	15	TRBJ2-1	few	CASSAPLSSYNEQFF	TGTGCCAGCAGCGCCCCTCTGAGCTCCTACAATGAGCAGTTCTTC
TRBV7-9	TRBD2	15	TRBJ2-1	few	CASSFGTTLEDEQFF	TGTGCCAGCAGCTTCGGGACTACCCTAGAAGATGAGCAGTTCTTC
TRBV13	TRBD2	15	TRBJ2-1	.	CASSFAGGPWNEQFF	TGTGCCAGCAGCTTCGCGGGAGGGCCTTGGAATGAGCAGTTCTTC
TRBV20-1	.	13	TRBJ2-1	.	CSASVARYNEQFF	TGCAGTGCTAGCGTGGCGAGATACAATGAGCAGTTCTTC
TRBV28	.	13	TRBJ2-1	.	CASRTGGSDEQFF	TGTGCCAGCCGTACGGGCGGCAGCGATGAGCAGTTCTTC
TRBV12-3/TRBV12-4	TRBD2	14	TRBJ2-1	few	CASSFSGNYNEQFF	TGTGCCAGCAGTTTTAGCGGGAATTACAATGAGCAGTTCTTC
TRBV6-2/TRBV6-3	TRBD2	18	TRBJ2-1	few	CASSLRGLADRTYNEQFF	TGTGCCAGCAGCCTACGGGGACTAGCAGATAGGACCTACAATGAGCAGTTCTTC
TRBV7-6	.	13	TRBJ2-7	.	CASSYGQYYEQYF	TGTGCCAGCAGCTACGGACAGTACTACGAGCAGTACTTC
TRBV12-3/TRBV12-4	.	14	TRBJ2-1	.	CASSLPRFYNEQFF	TGTGCCAGCAGTTTACCGCGGTTCTACAATGAGCAGTTCTTC
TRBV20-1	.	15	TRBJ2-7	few	CSARDGQISSYEQYF	TGCAGTGCTAGAGATGGGCAGATATCCTCCTACGAGCAGTACTTC
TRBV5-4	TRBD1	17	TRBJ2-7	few	CASSPGRGGYSSYEQYF	TGTGCCAGCAGCCCGGGTAGAGGGGGCTATAGCTCCTACGAGCAGTACTTC
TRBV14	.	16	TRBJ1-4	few	CASSQDPGDPDEKLFF	TGTGCCAGCAGCCAAGACCCCGGGGACCCCGATGAAAAACTGTTTTTT
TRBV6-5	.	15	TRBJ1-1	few	CASSYSVPIDFKAFF	TGTGCCAGCAGTTACTCGGTCCCAATTGACTTTAAAGCTTTCTTT
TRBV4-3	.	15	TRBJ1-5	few	CASSPYWGGNQPQHF	TGCGCCAGCAGCCCTTACTGGGGCGGCAATCAGCCCCAGCATTTT
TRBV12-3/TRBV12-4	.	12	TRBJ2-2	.	CASRTQGGELFF	TGTGCCAGCAGGACCCAGGGAGGGGAGCTGTTTTTT
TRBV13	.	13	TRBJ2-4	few	CASSLGEGNIQYF	TGTGCCAGCAGCTTAGGGGAGGGGAACATTCAGTACTTC
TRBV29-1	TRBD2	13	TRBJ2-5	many	CSVSSGPQETQYF	TGCAGCGTTTCTAGCGGGCCCCAAGAGACCCAGTACTTC
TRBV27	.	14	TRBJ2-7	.	CASSFRGSTYEQYF	TGTGCCAGCAGTTTCCGGGGGTCGACCTACGAGCAGTACTTC
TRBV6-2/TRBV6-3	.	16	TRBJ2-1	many	CASSYSGRDFEDEQFF	TGTGCCAGCAGTTACTCAGGGCGGGACTTTGAAGATGAGCAGTTCTTC
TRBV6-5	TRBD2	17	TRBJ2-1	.	CASSIRTSEYAYNEQFF	TGTGCCAGCAGCATCAGGACTAGCGAGTACGCCTACAATGAGCAGTTCTTC
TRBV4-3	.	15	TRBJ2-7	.	CASSQDVTSIWRQYF	TGCGCCAGCAGCCAAGATGTGACCTCGATCTGGCGGCAGTACTTC
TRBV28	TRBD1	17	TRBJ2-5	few	CASSLWGPGQGEETQYF	TGTGCCAGCAGTTTATGGGGTCCCGGACAGGGTGAAGAGACCCAGTACTTC
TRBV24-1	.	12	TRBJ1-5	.	CATSDSGQPQHF	TGTGCCACCAGTGATTCGGGGCAGCCCCAGCATTTT
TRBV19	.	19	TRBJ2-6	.	CASSIPFGQGRPGANVLTF	TGTGCCAGTAGTATCCCTTTTGGTCAGGGGCGGCCTGGGGCCAACGTCCTGACTTTC
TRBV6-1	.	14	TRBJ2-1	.	CASNPGASYNEQFF	TGTGCCAGCAACCCAGGCGCCTCCTACAATGAGCAGTTCTTC
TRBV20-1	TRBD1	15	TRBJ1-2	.	CSASFRDSANYGYTF	TGCAGTGCTAGTTTCCGGGACAGCGCTAACTATGGCTACACCTTC
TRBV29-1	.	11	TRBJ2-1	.	CSVEGGIEQFF	TGCAGCGTTGAAGGCGGGATTGAGCAGTTCTTC
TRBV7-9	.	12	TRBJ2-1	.	CASSPPKDEQFF	TGTGCCAGCAGCCCCCCAAAGGATGAGCAGTTCTTC
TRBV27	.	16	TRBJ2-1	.	CASSPFGEVFGNEQFF	TGTGCCAGCAGCCCCTTCGGGGAGGTGTTCGGCAATGAGCAGTTCTTC